This T cell receptor beta chain was profiled in a study of cytomegalovirus exposure and HLA in healthy donors. Study-wide background: A data release that came early held 80 million or so unique TCRs from HLA-typed donors. Overall study findings and caveats: In a later analysis, common viral pathogens appeared linked to several of the most significant clusters. One variant, a missense change in DCLRE1C, was linked in a later analysis to TCR beta V- and J-gene trimming. As confirmed in vitro, three CMV-associated chains were specific for CMV antigens.

Both 60 Vbeta primers and 13 Jbeta primers went into the PCR. The data were produced by immunoSEQ multiplex PCR, yet TCRdb's version contains in-frame clones alone and is incomplete. The sample contains around 200,000 clones, approximately 88% of which appear only once. CDR3 length equals 14 residues. Per the germline V gene, CDR1 is SEHNR and CDR2 is FQNEAQ (reference sequence). The V and J ends lost 5 bases and 5 bases, in that order; junction bases with no gene match: 7. With regard to this clone: Its specificity is not known.

Sequencing was done on a sample of PBMCs. This TCR came from a woman aged 45-65 years in good health and CMV-seropositive. This chain links TRBV7-9 with TRBJ2-5, with 8 bases matching TRBD1. The CDR3 spells CASSLSTGVETQYF. The CDR3 DNA reads TGTGCCAGCAGCCTGTCGACAGGGGTGGAGACCCAGTACTTC.